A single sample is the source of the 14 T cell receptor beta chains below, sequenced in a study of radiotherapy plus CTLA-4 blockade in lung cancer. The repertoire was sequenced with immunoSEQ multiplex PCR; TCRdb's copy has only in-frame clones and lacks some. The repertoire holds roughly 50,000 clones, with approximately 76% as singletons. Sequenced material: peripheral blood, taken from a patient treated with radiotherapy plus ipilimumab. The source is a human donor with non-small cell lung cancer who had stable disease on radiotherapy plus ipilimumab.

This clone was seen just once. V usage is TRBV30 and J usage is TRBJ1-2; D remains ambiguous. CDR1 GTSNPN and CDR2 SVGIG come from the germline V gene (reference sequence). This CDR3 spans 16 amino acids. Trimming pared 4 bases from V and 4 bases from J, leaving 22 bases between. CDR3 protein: CAWTPWTTIPTYGYTF. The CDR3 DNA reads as TGTGCCTGGACCCCCTGGACCACTATTCCAACCTATGGCTACACCTTC.

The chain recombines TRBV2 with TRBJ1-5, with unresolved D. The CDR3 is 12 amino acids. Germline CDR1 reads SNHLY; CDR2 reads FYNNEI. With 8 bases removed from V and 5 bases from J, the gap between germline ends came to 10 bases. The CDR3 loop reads CASRRSDQPQHF. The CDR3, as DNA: TGTGCCAGCCGCAGGTCGGATCAGCCCCAGCATTTT.

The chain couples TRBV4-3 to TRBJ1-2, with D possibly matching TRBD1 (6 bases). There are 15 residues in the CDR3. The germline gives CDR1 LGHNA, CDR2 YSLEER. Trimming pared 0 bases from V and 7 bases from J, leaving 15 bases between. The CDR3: CASSQDWRQGLGYTF. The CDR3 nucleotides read TGCGCCAGCAGCCAAGATTGGCGGCAGGGGCTTGGCTACACCTTC.

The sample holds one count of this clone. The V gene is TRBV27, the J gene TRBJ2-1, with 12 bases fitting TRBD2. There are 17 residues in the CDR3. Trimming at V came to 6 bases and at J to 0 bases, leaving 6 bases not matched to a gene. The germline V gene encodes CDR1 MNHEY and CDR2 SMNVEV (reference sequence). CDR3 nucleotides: TGTGCCAGCAGACTGGGACTAGCGGGTAGCTCCTACAATGAGCAGTTCTTC. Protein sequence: CASRLGLAGSSYNEQFF.

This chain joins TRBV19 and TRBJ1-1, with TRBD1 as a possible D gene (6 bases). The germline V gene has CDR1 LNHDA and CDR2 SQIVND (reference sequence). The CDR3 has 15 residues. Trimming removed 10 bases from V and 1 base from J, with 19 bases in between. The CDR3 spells CATKPLDSSNTEAFF. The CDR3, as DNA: TGTGCCACTAAGCCCCTGGACAGTTCGAACACTGAAGCTTTCTTT. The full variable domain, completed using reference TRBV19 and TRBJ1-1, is DGGITQSPKYLFRKEGQNVTLSCEQNLNHDAMYWYRQDPGQGLRLIYYSQIVNDFQKGDIAEGYSVSREKKESFPLTVTSAQKNPTAFYLCATKPLDSSNTEAFFGQGTRLTVV.

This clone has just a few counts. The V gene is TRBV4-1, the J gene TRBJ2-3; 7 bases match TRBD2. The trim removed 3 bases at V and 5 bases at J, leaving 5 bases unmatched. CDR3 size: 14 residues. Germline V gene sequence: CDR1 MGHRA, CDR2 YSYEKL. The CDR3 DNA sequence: TGCGCCAGCAGCCAGGGACTACTCGGAGATACGCAGTATTTT. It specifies CASSQGLLGDTQYF.

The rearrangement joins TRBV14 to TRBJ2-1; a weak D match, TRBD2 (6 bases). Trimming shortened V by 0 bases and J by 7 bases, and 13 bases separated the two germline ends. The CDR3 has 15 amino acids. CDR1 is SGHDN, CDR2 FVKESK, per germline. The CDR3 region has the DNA TGTGCCAGCAGCCAAGACCGCGGTCGGGGGAATGAGCAGTTCTTC. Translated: CASSQDRGRGNEQFF.

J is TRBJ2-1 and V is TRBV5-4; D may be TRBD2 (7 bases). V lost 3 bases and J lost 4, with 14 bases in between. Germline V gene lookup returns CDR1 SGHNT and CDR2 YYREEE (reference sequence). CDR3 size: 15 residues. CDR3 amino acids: CASSSKGGGYNEQFF. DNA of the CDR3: TGTGCCAGCAGCTCCAAGGGGGGGGGATACAATGAGCAGTTCTTC.

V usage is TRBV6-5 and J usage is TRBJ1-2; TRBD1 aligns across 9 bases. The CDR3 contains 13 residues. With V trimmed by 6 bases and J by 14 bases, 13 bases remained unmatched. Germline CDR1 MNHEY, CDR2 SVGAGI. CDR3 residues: CASRPGGTGIRTF. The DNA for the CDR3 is TGTGCCAGCAGGCCAGGTGGGACAGGGATAAGAACCTTC.

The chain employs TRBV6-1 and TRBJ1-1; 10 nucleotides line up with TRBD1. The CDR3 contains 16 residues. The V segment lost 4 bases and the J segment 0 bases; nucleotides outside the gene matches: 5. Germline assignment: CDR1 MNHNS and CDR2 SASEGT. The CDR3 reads CASSGDRGRMNTEAFF. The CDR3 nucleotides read TGTGCCAGCAGTGGAGACAGGGGGCGCATGAACACTGAAGCTTTCTTT.

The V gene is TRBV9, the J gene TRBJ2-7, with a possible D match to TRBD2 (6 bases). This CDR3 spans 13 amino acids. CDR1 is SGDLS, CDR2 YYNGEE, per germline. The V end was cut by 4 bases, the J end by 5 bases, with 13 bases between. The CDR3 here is CASSLRPGDEQYV. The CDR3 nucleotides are TGTGCCAGCAGCTTACGCCCGGGGGACGAGCAGTACGTC.

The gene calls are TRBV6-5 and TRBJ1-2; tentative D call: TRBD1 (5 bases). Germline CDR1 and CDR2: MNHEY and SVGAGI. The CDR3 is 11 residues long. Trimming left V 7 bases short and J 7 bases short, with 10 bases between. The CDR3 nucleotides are TGTGCCAGCAACGCAGGGTCTGGCTACACCTTC. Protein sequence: CASNAGSGYTF.

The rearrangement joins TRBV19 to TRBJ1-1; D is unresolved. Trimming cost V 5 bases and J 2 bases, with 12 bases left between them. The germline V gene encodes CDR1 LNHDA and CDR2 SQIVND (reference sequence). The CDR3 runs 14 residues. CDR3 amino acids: CASSQDGFNTEAFF. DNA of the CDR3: TGTGCCAGTAGTCAGGACGGCTTTAACACTGAAGCTTTCTTT. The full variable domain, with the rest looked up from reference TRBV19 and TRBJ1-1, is DGGITQSPKYLFRKEGQNVTLSCEQNLNHDAMYWYRQDPGQGLRLIYYSQIVNDFQKGDIAEGYSVSREKKESFPLTVTSAQKNPTAFYLCASSQDGFNTEAFFGQGTRLTVV.

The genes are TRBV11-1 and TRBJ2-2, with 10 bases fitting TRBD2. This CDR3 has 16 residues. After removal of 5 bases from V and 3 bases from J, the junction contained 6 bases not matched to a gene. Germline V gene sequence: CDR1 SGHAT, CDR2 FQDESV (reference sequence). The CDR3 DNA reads TGTGCCAGCAGCGCGCTAGCGGGGGTTGACACCGGGGAGCTGTTTTTT. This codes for CASSALAGVDTGELFF.